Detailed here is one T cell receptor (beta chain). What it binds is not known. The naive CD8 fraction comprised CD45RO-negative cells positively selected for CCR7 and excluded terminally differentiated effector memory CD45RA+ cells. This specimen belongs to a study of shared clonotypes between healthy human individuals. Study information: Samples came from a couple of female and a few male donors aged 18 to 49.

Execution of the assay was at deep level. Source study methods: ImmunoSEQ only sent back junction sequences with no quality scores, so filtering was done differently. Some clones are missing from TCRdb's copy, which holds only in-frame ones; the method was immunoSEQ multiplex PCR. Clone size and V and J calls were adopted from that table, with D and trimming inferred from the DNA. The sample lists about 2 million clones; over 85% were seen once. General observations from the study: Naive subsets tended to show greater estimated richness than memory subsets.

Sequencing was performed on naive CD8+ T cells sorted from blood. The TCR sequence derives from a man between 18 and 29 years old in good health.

CDR3 nucleotides: TGTGCCAGCAGTTACGCCCCGGGCGGCTCCTACGAGCAGTACTTC. It translates to CASSYAPGGSYEQYF. This chain joins TRBV6-5 and TRBJ2-7; D gene uncertain. Trimming shortened V by 2 bases and J by 0 bases, and 11 bases separated the two germline ends. The CDR3 extends over 15 amino acids. Germline V gene data show CDR1 as MNHEY and CDR2 as SVGAGI.